The entry that follows covers one TCR beta chain sequence. Though probably carrying unrecorded immune exposures, donors were nominally healthy at sampling. Primers: 60 Vbeta forward and 13 Jbeta reverse. The repertoire was sequenced with immunoSEQ multiplex PCR; TCRdb's copy has only in-frame clones and lacks some. The table lists more than 150,000 clones, roughly 80% of them singletons. Looked up from germline, CDR1 is SGHTA and CDR2 is FQGNSA. The CDR3 loop spans 16 amino acids. V was shortened by 6 bases and J by 2 bases, with 20 bases between the two germline ends. This record belongs to a study of cytomegalovirus exposure and HLA in healthy donors.

The sample comprised PBMCs. The genes are TRBV7-2 and TRBJ2-7; D is possibly TRBD1 (6 bases). The TCR comes from a man between 45 and 60 years old in good health and CMV-seronegative. CDR3 bases: TGTGCCAGCAGTTCGGGGCCCGGACAGATCACCTACGAGCAGTACTTC. Translation gives CASSSGPGQITYEQYF.